This TCR beta chain is drawn from a study of T cell repertoires in cytomegalovirus infection (dated by TCRdb to the late 2010s). Describing the broader study: Recently identified HLA-C-restricted CMV epitopes, whose presentation resists viral immunomodulation, were targeted by peptide stimulations together with well-studied HLA-B-restricted epitopes. Donor HLA type was relevant to the analysis, as public TCR beta signatures indicated carriage of CMV infection together with the matching HLA type. Beyond this particular receptor, the publication reports: In both this cohort and an independent approximately 370-donor cohort, the cumulative frequency of public TCR beta family members distinguished carriers of CMV infection plus the relevant HLA type. The ex vivo response was dominated by HLA-C-restricted CMV-specific TCR beta clonotypes, and the single most frequent clonotype in two of eight donors was supplied by these HLA-C-restricted clonotypes.

As for this clonotype: Its cognate antigen has yet to be identified. No base-level quality is on record; no much larger clone is a single base apart.

Explained via the paper, the treatment or condition label denotes: in vitro stimulation with specific CMV peptide epitopes to enrich CMV-specific T cells. Sequenced using an Illumina HiSeq 1500. The public reads were quality trimmed at Q25 with fastp and then assembled into clones with MiXCR by TCRdb, keeping productive beta chains. Rows merge per CDR3 protein into single entries with the most common DNA and genes. The sample data list some 800,000 distinct CDR3 sequences, and roughly 33% of these were observed just once. The ten biggest clones cover roughly 12% of the sample. Inclusive of the bounding cysteine and phenylalanine, the CDR3 is 14 residues long. Solely the CDR3 DNA is kept, with 42 bases framed from the first base. V is cut by 2 bases and J by 11 bases, and the space between the germline ends is 18 bases. The germline V gene supplies CDR1 SGHVS and CDR2 FNYEAQ.

This clonotype originated in a human donor in good health (CMV status not recorded). Some clones in this sample may be carry-over from other donors' samples. Source: cultured CD8+ T cells from PBMCs, taken from culture after CMV antigen stimulation. The chain is made from TRBV7-6 and TRBJ1-1; a weak D assignment points to TRBD1 (6 bases agree). The CDR3 in this case is CASSLRQDSERAFF. In nucleotides, the sequence is TGTGCCAGCAGCTTAAGACAGGATTCTGAAAGGGCTTTCTTT.